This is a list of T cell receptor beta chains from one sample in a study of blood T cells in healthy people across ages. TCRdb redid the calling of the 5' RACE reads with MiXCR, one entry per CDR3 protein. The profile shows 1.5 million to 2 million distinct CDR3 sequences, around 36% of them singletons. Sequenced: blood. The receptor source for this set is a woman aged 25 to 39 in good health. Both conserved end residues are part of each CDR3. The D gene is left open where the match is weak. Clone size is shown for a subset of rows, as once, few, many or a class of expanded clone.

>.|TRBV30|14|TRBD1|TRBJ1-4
CAWSVRQGGEKLFF
TGTGCCTGGAGTGTACGACAGGGCGGTGAAAAACTGTTTTTT
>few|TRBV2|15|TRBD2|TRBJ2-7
CASSEAQRGNYEQYF
TGTGCCAGCAGTGAGGCCCAGCGGGGGAATTACGAGCAGTACTTC
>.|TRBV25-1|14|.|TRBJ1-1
CASPNLGEDTEAFF
TGTGCCAGCCCAAACTTAGGGGAGGACACTGAAGCTTTCTTT
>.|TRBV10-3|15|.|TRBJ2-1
CATSSGPTMDNEQFF
TGTGCCACCAGTTCGGGCCCGACGATGGACAATGAGCAGTTCTTC
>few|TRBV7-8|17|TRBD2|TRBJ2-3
CASSRGGLAGFTDTQYF
TGTGCCAGCAGCCGAGGGGGACTAGCGGGGTTCACAGATACGCAGTATTTT
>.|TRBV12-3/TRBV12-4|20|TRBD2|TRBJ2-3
CASRLGFYSIAGGASDTQYF
TGTGCCAGCAGGCTCGGGTTTTACTCCATAGCGGGAGGGGCTTCAGATACGCAGTATTTT
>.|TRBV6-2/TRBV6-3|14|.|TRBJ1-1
CASGPGPYVTEAFF
TGTGCCAGCGGGCCGGGACCTTATGTCACTGAAGCTTTCTTT
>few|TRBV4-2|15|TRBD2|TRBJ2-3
CASSQNLAVLDTQYF
TGTGCCAGCAGCCAGAATCTAGCGGTTTTGGATACGCAGTATTTT
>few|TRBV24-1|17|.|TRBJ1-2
CATSDFLRTVYAYGYTF
TGTGCCACCAGTGATTTCCTTAGGACAGTCTATGCCTATGGCTACACCTTC
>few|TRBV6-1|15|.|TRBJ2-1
CASSLSGAPYNEQFF
TGTGCCAGCAGCCTATCCGGGGCCCCCTACAATGAGCAGTTCTTC
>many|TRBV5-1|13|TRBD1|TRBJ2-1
CASSIGTDNEQFF
TGCGCCAGCAGCATAGGGACAGACAATGAGCAGTTCTTC
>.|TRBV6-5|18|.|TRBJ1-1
CASSYSSWRPDMNTEAFF
TGTGCCAGCAGTTACTCGTCATGGAGGCCCGATATGAACACTGAAGCTTTCTTT
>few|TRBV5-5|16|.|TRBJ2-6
CASSTDSLTGANVLTF
TGTGCCAGCAGCACCGACAGCCTAACTGGGGCCAACGTCCTGACTTTC
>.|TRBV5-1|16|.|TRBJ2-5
CASSLPVGGGKETQYF
TGCGCCAGCAGCCTCCCGGTGGGAGGGGGGAAAGAGACCCAGTACTTC
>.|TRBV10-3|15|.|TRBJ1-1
CAISEVRGGDTEAFF
TGTGCCATCAGTGAGGTCCGGGGTGGGGACACTGAAGCTTTCTTT
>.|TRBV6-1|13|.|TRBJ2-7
CASSRQVLFEQYF
TGTGCCAGCAGTCGACAGGTACTCTTTGAGCAGTACTTC
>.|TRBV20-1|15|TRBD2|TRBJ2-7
CSARVAGGPSYEQYF
TGCAGTGCTAGGGTAGCGGGGGGGCCTTCCTACGAGCAGTACTTC
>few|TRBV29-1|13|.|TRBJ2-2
CSVQGGNTGELFF
TGCAGCGTTCAGGGGGGAAACACCGGGGAGCTGTTTTTT
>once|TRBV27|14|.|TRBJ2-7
CASHKSGNSYEQYF
TGTGCCAGTCACAAGTCCGGGAACTCCTACGAGCAGTACTTC
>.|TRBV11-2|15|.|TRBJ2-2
CASSLMVLGTGELFF
TGTGCCAGCAGCTTAATGGTCCTCGGCACCGGGGAGCTGTTTTTT
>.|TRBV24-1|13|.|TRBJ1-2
CATSSDGLYGYTF
TGTGCCACCAGTTCGGACGGGTTGTATGGCTACACCTTC
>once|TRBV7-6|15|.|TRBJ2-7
CASSLRRGGGENQYF
TGTGCCAGCAGCTTACGCAGGGGTGGAGGAGAGAACCAGTACTTC
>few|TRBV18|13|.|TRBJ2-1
CASSPRGEDEQFF
TGTGCCAGCTCACCGCGAGGGGAGGATGAGCAGTTCTTC
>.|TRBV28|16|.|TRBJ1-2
CASSLIGEGANYGYTF
TGTGCCAGCAGTTTAATCGGGGAGGGGGCTAACTATGGCTACACCTTC
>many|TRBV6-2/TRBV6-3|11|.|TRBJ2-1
CASRDLVEQFF
TGTGCCAGCAGGGACCTCGTTGAGCAGTTCTTC
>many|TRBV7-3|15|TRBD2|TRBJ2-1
CASSLLAGGFNEQFF
TGTGCCAGCAGCCTACTAGCGGGAGGGTTCAATGAGCAGTTCTTC
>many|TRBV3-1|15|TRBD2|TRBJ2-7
CASRDGLGLWYEQYF
TGTGCCAGCAGAGACGGACTAGGCCTGTGGTACGAGCAGTACTTC
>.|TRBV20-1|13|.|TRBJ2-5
CSANSGGIETQYF
TGCAGTGCTAACAGTGGAGGGATCGAGACCCAGTACTTC
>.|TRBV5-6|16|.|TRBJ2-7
CASSYPGAGPSYEQYF
TGTGCCAGCAGTTACCCCGGGGCGGGGCCCTCCTACGAGCAGTACTTC
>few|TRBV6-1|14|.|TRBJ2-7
CASSPGAMDYEQYF
TGTGCCAGCAGTCCGGGGGCGATGGACTACGAGCAGTACTTC
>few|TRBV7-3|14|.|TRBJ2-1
CASSPVSGDNEQFF
TGTGCCAGCAGCCCAGTGAGTGGGGACAATGAGCAGTTCTTC
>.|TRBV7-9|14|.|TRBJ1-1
CASSFLGVGTEAFF
TGTGCCAGCAGCTTTTTAGGGGTGGGTACTGAAGCTTTCTTT
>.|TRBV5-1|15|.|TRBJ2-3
CATKGRAASTDTQYF
TGCGCCACCAAGGGTCGGGCAGCGAGCACAGATACGCAGTATTTT
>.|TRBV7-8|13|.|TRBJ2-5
CASTNRDRETQYF
TGTGCCAGCACCAACAGAGATCGAGAGACCCAGTACTTC
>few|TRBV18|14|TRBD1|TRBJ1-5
CASSRTGAHQPQHF
TGTGCCAGCTCACGCACAGGGGCTCACCAGCCCCAGCATTTT
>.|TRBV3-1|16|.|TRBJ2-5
CASSQPPGLGEETQYF
TGTGCCAGCAGCCAACCCCCGGGACTTGGAGAAGAGACCCAGTACTTC
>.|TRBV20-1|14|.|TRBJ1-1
CSARWADTNTEAFF
TGCAGTGCTAGATGGGCCGACACTAACACTGAAGCTTTCTTT
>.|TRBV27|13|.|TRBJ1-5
CASRRSSNQPQHF
TGTGCCAGCAGAAGGTCTAGCAATCAGCCCCAGCATTTT
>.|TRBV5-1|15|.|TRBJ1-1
CASSLSPTAPGEAFF
TGCGCCAGCAGCTTGAGCCCGACGGCACCGGGTGAGGCTTTCTTT
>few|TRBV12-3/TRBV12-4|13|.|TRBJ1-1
CASSSSPNTEAFF
TGTGCCAGCAGTTCCAGTCCGAACACTGAAGCTTTCTTT
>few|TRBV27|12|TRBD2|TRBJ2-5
CATGLALGTQYF
TGTGCCACCGGACTAGCCTTAGGGACCCAGTACTTC
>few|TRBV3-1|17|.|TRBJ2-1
CASSLLGGGQRVDEQFF
TGTGCCAGCAGCCTCCTCGGCGGCGGGCAACGGGTCGATGAGCAGTTCTTC
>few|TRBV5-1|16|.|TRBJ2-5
CASSLEVWGLGETQYF
TGCGCCAGCAGCTTGGAAGTCTGGGGCTTGGGGGAGACCCAGTACTTC
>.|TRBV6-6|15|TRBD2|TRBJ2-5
CASSYKREGRETQYF
TGTGCCAGCAGTTACAAGCGGGAGGGGCGAGAGACCCAGTACTTC
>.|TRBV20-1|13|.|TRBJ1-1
CSARGTDRTEAFF
TGCAGTGCTAGAGGGACGGATCGCACTGAAGCTTTCTTT
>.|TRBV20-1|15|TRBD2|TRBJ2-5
CSATRLAGQQETQYF
TGCAGTGCTACCCGACTAGCGGGACAGCAAGAGACCCAGTACTTC
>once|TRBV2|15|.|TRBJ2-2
CASSEGWGGTGELFF
TGTGCCAGCAGTGAAGGGTGGGGTGGCACCGGGGAGCTGTTTTTT
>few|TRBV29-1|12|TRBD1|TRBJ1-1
CSVVGGGTEAFF
TGCAGCGTTGTAGGGGGCGGAACTGAAGCTTTCTTT
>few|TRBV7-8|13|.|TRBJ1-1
CASSLEGRPEAFF
TGTGCCAGCAGCTTAGAGGGGAGGCCTGAAGCTTTCTTT
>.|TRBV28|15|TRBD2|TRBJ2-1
CASSRVAGGYNEQFF
TGTGCCAGCAGCAGGGTAGCGGGAGGTTACAATGAGCAGTTCTTC
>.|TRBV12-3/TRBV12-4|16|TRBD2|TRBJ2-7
CASSLGGRGSSGGRYF
TGTGCCAGCAGTTTAGGGGGGAGGGGTTCCTCGGGAGGGCGGTACTTC
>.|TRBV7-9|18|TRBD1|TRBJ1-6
CASSSGTGFSSYNSPLHF
TGTGCCAGCAGCTCAGGGACAGGGTTTAGCTCCTATAATTCACCCCTCCACTTT
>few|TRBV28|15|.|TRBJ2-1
CASSFRSSPYNEQFF
TGTGCCAGCAGTTTCCGCTCCTCACCCTACAATGAGCAGTTCTTC
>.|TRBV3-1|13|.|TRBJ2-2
CASNKGITGELFF
TGTGCCAGCAATAAGGGGATCACCGGGGAGCTGTTTTTT
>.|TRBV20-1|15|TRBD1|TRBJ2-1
CSARARDRGSNERFF
TGCAGTGCTAGAGCCCGGGACAGGGGATCCAATGAGCGGTTCTTC
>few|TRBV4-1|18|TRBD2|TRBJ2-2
CASSQPTSGGANTGELFF
TGCGCCAGCAGCCAACCGACTAGCGGGGGGGCGAACACCGGGGAGCTGTTTTTT
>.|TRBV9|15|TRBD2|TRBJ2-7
CASSVSGTDSYEQYF
TGTGCCAGCAGCGTTAGCGGGACGGACTCCTACGAGCAGTACTTC
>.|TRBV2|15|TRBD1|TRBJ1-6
CASSGRTGRNSPLHF
TGTGCCAGCAGTGGAAGGACAGGGCGGAATTCACCCCTCCACTTT
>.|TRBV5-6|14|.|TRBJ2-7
CASSFAGSPYEQYF
TGTGCCAGCAGCTTCGCAGGGAGCCCCTACGAGCAGTACTTC
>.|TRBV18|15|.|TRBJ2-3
CASSPGLEGTDTQYF
TGTGCCAGCTCCCCCGGGTTGGAGGGCACAGATACGCAGTATTTT